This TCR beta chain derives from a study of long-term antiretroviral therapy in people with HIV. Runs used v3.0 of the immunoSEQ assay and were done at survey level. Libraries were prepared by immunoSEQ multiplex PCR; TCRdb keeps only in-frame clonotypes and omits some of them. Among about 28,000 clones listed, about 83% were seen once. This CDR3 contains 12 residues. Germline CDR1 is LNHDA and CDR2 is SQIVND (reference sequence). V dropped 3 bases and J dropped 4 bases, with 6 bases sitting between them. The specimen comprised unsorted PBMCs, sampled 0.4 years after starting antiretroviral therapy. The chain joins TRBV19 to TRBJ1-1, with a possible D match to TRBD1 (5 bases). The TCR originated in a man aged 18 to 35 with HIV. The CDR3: CASSIGTTEAFF. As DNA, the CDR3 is TGTGCCAGTAGTATCGGGACCACTGAAGCTTTCTTT. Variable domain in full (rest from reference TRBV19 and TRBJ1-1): DGGITQSPKYLFRKEGQNVTLSCEQNLNHDAMYWYRQDPGQGLRLIYYSQIVNDFQKGDIAEGYSVSREKKESFPLTVTSAQKNPTAFYLCASSIGTTEAFFGQGTRLTVV.